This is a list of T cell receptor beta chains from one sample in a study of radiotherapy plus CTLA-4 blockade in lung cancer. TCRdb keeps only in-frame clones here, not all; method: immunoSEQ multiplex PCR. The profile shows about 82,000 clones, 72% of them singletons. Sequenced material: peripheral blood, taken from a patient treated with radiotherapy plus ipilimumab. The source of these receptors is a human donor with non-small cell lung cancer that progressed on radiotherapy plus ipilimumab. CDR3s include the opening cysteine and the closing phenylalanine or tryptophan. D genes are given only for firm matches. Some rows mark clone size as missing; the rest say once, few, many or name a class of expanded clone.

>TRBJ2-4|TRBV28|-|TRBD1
CASGWTGAVTDIQYF
TGTGCCAGTGGATGGACAGGGGCGGTTACGGACATTCAGTACTTC
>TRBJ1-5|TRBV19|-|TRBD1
CASSTRDRSSNQPQHF
TGTGCCAGTAGCACCCGGGACAGGAGTAGCAATCAGCCCCAGCATTTT
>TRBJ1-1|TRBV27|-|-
CASRLSGRNTEAFF
-
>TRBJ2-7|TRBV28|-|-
CASSSADSTYEQYF
TGTGCCAGCAGCTCCGCGGATTCCACCTACGAGCAGTACTTC
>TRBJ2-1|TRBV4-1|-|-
CASSQESVVNSYNEQFF
TGCGCCAGCAGCCAAGAAAGTGTCGTGAACTCCTACAATGAGCAGTTCTTC
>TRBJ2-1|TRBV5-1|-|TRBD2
CASSSRLAQYNEQFF
TGCGCCAGCAGCTCCCGACTAGCGCAATACAATGAGCAGTTCTTC
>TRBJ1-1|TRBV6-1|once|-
CASSGQEDTEAFF
TGTGCCAGCAGTGGGCAGGAGGATACTGAAGCTTTCTTT
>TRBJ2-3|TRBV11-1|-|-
CASSLATGTDTQYF
TGTGCCAGCAGCTTAGCCACAGGGACAGATACGCAGTATTTT
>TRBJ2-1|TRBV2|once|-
CASSEGGFEQFF
TGTGCCAGCAGTGAAGGGGGGTTTGAGCAGTTCTTC
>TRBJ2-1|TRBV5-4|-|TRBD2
CASSPRSGGADEQFF
TGTGCCAGCAGCCCCAGGAGCGGGGGGGCCGATGAGCAGTTCTTC
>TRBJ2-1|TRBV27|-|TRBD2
CASSGTGTSGVDEQFF
TGTGCCAGCAGTGGAACCGGGACTAGCGGGGTGGATGAGCAGTTCTTC
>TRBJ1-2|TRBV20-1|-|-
CSAKGNYGYTF
TGCAGTGCAAAGGGGAACTATGGCTACACCTTC
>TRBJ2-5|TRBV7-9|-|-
CASSLVRGRQETQYF
TGTGCCAGCAGCTTAGTCCGGGGAAGGCAAGAGACCCAGTACTTC
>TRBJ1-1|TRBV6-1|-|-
CASSVGPAGGTEAFF
TGTGCCAGCAGTGTCGGCCCCGCGGGGGGCACTGAAGCTTTCTTT
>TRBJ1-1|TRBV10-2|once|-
CASSERGEAFF
TGCGCCAGCAGTGAGAGGGGTGAAGCTTTCTTT
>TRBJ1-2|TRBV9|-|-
CASSAASLLNYGYTF
TGTGCCAGCAGCGCCGCATCTCTACTAAACTATGGCTACACCTTC
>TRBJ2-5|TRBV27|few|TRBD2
CASSLSASGRYQETQYF
TGTGCCAGCAGTTTATCGGCCAGCGGGAGGTACCAAGAGACCCAGTACTTC
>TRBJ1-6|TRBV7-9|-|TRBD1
CASSLISRGDSNSPLHF
TGTGCCAGCAGCTTAATATCAAGGGGGGACAGCAATTCACCCCTCCACTTT
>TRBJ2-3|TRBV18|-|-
CASSPRTDTQYF
TGTGCCAGCTCACCCCGCACAGATACGCAGTATTTT
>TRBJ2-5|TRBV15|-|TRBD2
CATSIPGLAEETQYF
TGTGCCACCAGCATACCGGGACTAGCGGAAGAGACCCAGTACTTC
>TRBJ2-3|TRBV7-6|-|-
CASSLGELGTDTQYF
TGTGCCAGCAGCTTGGGGGAACTGGGCACAGATACGCAGTATTTT
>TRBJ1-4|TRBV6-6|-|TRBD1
CASSSTGEGEKLFF
TGTGCCAGCAGTTCGACAGGGGAGGGTGAAAAACTGTTTTTT
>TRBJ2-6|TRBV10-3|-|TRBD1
CAISEGDRTYSGANVLTF
TGTGCCATCAGTGAAGGGGACAGGACCTACTCTGGGGCCAACGTCCTGACTTTC
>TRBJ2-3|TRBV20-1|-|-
CSAIGADTQYF
TGCAGTGCTATAGGAGCAGATACGCAGTATTTT
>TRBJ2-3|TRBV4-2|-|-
CASKVGGLTDTQYF
TGTGCCAGCAAAGTAGGCGGGCTCACAGATACGCAGTATTTT
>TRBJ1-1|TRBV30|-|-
CAWSTPHTEAFF
TGTGCCTGGAGTACTCCGCACACTGAAGCTTTCTTT
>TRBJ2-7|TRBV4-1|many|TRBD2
CASSQAPTGGEQYF
TGCGCCAGCAGCCAAGCACCAACGGGGGGAGAGCAGTACTTC
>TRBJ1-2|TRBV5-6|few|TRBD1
CASRPGTAGYTF
TGTGCCAGCAGACCCGGGACAGCTGGCTACACCTTC
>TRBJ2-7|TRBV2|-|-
CASSEYYEQYF
TGTGCCAGCAGTGAATATTACGAGCAGTACTTC
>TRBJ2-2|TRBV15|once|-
CATRETGELFF
TGTGCCACCAGAGAGACCGGGGAGCTGTTTTTT
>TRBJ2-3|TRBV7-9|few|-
CASSPPWRVGTDTQYF
TGTGCCAGCAGCCCCCCTTGGAGGGTTGGCACAGATACGCAGTATTTT
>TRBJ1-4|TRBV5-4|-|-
CASSSSWGTNEKLFF
TGTGCCAGCAGCTCCTCCTGGGGGACTAATGAAAAACTGTTTTTT
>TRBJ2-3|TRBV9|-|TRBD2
CASSQTSGMVDTQYF
TGTGCCAGCAGCCAAACTAGCGGGATGGTAGATACGCAGTATTTT
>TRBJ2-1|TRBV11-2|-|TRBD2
CASSFPSGRAGEQFF
TGTGCCAGCAGCTTCCCTAGCGGGAGGGCCGGTGAGCAGTTCTTC
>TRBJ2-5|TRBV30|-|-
CAWRGPGGRKETQYF
TGTGCCTGGAGGGGGCCAGGGGGGCGGAAAGAGACCCAGTACTTC
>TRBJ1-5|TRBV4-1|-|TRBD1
CASSQGSGTGRNQPQHF
TGCGCCAGCAGCCAAGGGTCCGGGACAGGGAGAAATCAGCCCCAGCATTTT
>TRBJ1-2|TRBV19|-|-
CASSPTGAGYGYTF
TGTGCCAGTAGCCCCACGGGGGCTGGCTATGGCTACACCTTC
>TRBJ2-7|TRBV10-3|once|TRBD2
CATHGGFSSYEQYF
TGTGCCACCCACGGGGGGTTCAGCTCCTACGAGCAGTACTTC
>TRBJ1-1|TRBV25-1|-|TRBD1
CASSGDRGNTEAFF
TGTGCCAGCAGTGGAGACAGGGGGAACACTGAAGCTTTCTTT
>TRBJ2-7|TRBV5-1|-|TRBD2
CASSLGLAGDYEQYF
TGCGCCAGCAGCTTGGGCCTAGCGGGAGACTACGAGCAGTACTTC
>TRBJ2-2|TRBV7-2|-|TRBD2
CASTPRLAGTGELFF
TGTGCCAGCACCCCGCGACTAGCGGGGACCGGGGAGCTGTTTTTT
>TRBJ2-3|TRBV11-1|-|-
CASSLGTGTDTQYF
TGTGCCAGCAGCTTAGGGACAGGCACAGATACGCAGTATTTT
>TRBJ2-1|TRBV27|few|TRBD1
CASSFLGTGVNEQFF
TGTGCCAGCAGTTTTCTAGGGACAGGGGTTAATGAGCAGTTCTTC
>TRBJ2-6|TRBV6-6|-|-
CASSDAGANVLTF
TGTGCCAGCAGTGACGCAGGGGCCAACGTCCTGACTTTC
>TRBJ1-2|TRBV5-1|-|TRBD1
CASSPDPGGDGYTF
TGCGCCAGCAGCCCGGACCCAGGGGGCGATGGCTACACCTTC
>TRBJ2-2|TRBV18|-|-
CASSPGLRTGELFF
TGTGCCAGCTCACCAGGGTTAAGGACCGGGGAGCTGTTTTTT
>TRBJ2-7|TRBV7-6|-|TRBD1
CASSWTGESEQYF
TGTGCCAGCAGTTGGACAGGAGAGTCTGAGCAGTACTTC
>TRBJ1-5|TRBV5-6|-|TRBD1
CASSWTGNNQPQHF
TGTGCCAGCAGCTGGACAGGGAACAATCAGCCCCAGCATTTT
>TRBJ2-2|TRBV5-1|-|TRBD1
CASSLILQGAWDTGELFF
TGCGCCAGCAGCTTAATCTTACAGGGGGCCTGGGACACCGGGGAGCTGTTTTTT
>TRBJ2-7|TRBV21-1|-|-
CASSKAKQGADF
TGTGCCAGCAGCAAAGCAAAACAGGGGGCAGACTTC
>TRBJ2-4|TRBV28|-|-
CASSLGHGDIQYF
TGTGCCAGCAGTTTAGGGCATGGAGACATTCAGTACTTC